This entry lists 22 T cell receptor beta chains sequenced from one sample in a study of T cell repertoires in cytomegalovirus infection. TCRdb fed the reads into MiXCR, producing one record per CDR3 protein. The sample has under 90,000 distinct CDR3 sequences, under 55% seen once; the top ten hold approximately 93%. Their antigens are not known. Source: CD8+ T cells from cultured PBMCs, taken from culture after CMV antigen stimulation. The source of these receptors is a human donor in good health (CMV status not recorded). Some clones in this sample may be carry-over from other donors' samples.

A few counts support this clonotype. The chain recombines TRBV11-2 with TRBJ1-2; D is possibly TRBD1 (5 bases). The CDR3 loop spans 17 amino acids. CDR1 is SGHAT and CDR2 is FQNNGV in the germline V gene. The V and J ends lost 2 bases and 4 bases respectively, with 20 bases between them. This chain's CDR3 is CASSLWKDTGLGYGYTF. In DNA, the CDR3 is TGTGCCAGCAGCTTATGGAAGGACACGGGGTTGGGCTATGGCTACACCTTC.

The V and J genes are TRBV18 and TRBJ2-7; a possible D gene is TRBD2 (6 bases). The CDR3 covers 15 residues. Germline values: CDR1 KGHSH, CDR2 LQKENI. V was pared by 3 bases and J by 4 bases, with 16 bases between. CDR3 nucleotides: TGTGCCAGCTCACCCACAGGCAGTAGCGGTTACGAGCAGTACTTC. Its protein is CASSPTGSSGYEQYF.

Of note for this clonotype: The junction departs from germline at one end; a sequencing error may be responsible. J is TRBJ1-2 and V is TRBV7-4; TRBD1 matches at 7 bases. Germline CDR1 SGHVT, CDR2 SQSDAQ. The CDR3 is 15 residues long. The DNA for the CDR3 is TGTGCCAGCAGCTTAGGGGGACAGATTAACTATAGCTACACCTTC. Its protein product is CASSLGGQINYSYTF.

The rearrangement links TRBV6-1 to TRBJ2-4; 9 nucleotides line up with TRBD1. V shed 7 bases and J 0 bases; nucleotides not matched to a gene: 4. Germline CDR1 is MNHNS and CDR2 is SASEGT. The CDR3 covers 15 residues. The chain's CDR3 is CASIRDRAAKNIQYF. CDR3 nucleotide sequence: TGTGCCAGCATTAGGGACAGGGCAGCCAAAAACATTCAGTACTTC.

This clonotype has more than one count but fewer than ten. DNA of the CDR3: TGTGCCAGCAGCCCACGACAGGGCTCGGGTACTGAAGCTTTCTTT. Protein: CASSPRQGSGTEAFF. The chain employs TRBV11-3 and TRBJ1-1; 7 bases fit TRBD1. The CDR3 loop spans 15 amino acids. Germline loops: CDR1 SGHNT, CDR2 YENEEA. The V and J ends lost 5 bases and 5 bases, in that order; junction bases with no gene match: 11.

Turning to this clonotype: A much larger clonotype is one base distant, so this may be a read error. CDR3 coding DNA: TGTGCCAGCAGCCCGGACAGTAACTATGGCTACACCTTC. Translation: CASSPDSNYGYTF. The rearrangement links TRBV27 to TRBJ1-2; a weak D match, TRBD1 (6 bases). This CDR3 is 13 amino acids long. CDR1 MNHEY and CDR2 SMNVEV come from the germline V gene (reference sequence). The V gene lost 6 bases and the J gene lost 1 base, with 9 bases spanning the gap.

The V gene is TRBV20-1, the J gene TRBJ2-1; 16 bases map to TRBD2. V trimming: 6 bases; J trimming: 2 bases; junction bases outside the gene matches: 1. This CDR3 has 15 amino acids. CDR1 and CDR2 from the germline V gene are DFQATT and SNEGSKA (reference sequence). This CDR3 reads CSAGTSGGAYNEQFF. The CDR3 DNA sequence: TGCAGTGCCGGGACTAGCGGGGGGGCCTACAATGAGCAGTTCTTC.

In its sample, this clonotype was seen a few times. The chain links TRBV15 to TRBJ2-1; D possibly corresponds to TRBD1 (7 bases). This CDR3 comprises 16 residues. Trimming pared 1 base from V and 0 bases from J, leaving 10 bases between. The germline V gene has CDR1 LNHNV and CDR2 YYDKDF (reference sequence). The CDR3: CATSRAQGGSYNEQFF. CDR3 DNA sequence: TGTGCCACCAGCAGAGCTCAGGGGGGCTCCTACAATGAGCAGTTCTTC.

This clonotype was seen a few times. The CDR3 DNA is TGTGCTAGTGGGATACTAGGGACATACACGAACACCGGGGAGCTGTTTTTT. It encodes CASGILGTYTNTGELFF. The chain uses TRBV12-5 and TRBJ2-2; TRBD1 might be the D (6 bases). Germline V CDR1 and CDR2: LGHNT, FRNRAP. This CDR3 is built from 17 residues. Trimming pared 6 bases from V and 0 bases from J, leaving 17 bases between.

This clonotype was found many times. V gene TRBV11-2 combines with J gene TRBJ2-3, with unresolved D. Trimming took off 5 bases at V and 5 bases at J, with 8 bases between the two ends. Germline loops: CDR1 SGHAT, CDR2 FQNNGV. The CDR3 spans 12 residues. CDR3 sequence: CASSPSRDTQYF. The CDR3 nucleotides read TGTGCCAGCAGCCCGAGTAGAGATACGCAGTATTTT. Variable domain in full (rest from reference TRBV11-2 and TRBJ2-3): EAGVAQSPRYKIIEKRQSVAFWCNPISGHATLYWYQQILGQGPKLLIQFQNNGVVDDSQLPKDRFSAERLKGVDSTLKIQPAKLEDSAVYLCASSPSRDTQYFGPGTRLTVL.

The sample holds a few counts of this clonotype. The chain has TRBV7-2 and TRBJ2-7, with 7 bases identical to TRBD2. CDR1 and CDR2 (germline): SGHTA, FQGNSA. Losses at the gene ends were 1 base for V and 3 bases for J; bases not matched to a gene: 3. The CDR3 consists of 14 residues. CDR3 amino acids: CASSLVAGDYEQYF. DNA of the CDR3: TGTGCCAGCAGCTTAGTTGCGGGAGACTACGAGCAGTACTTC.

This clonotype was recorded a few times. The chain recombines TRBV19 with TRBJ1-2, with D maybe TRBD1 (6 bases). The CDR3 loop spans 17 amino acids. Trimming removed 6 bases at V and 0 bases at J, with 20 bases between. The germline V gene encodes CDR1 LNHDA and CDR2 SQIVND (reference sequence). CDR3 sequence (DNA): TGTGCCAGTAGCACTTCCTTATACAGGGATTCTAACTATGGCTACACCTTC. Protein: CASSTSLYRDSNYGYTF. The full variable domain, its missing parts supplied by reference TRBV19 and TRBJ1-2, is DGGITQSPKYLFRKEGQNVTLSCEQNLNHDAMYWYRQDPGQGLRLIYYSQIVNDFQKGDIAEGYSVSREKKESFPLTVTSAQKNPTAFYLCASSTSLYRDSNYGYTFGSGTRLTVV.

The chain links TRBV7-9 to TRBJ1-2; D call uncertain. Looked up from germline, CDR1 is SEHNR and CDR2 is FQNEAQ (reference sequence). The CDR3 totals 11 residues. Deletions cut 5 bases from V and 10 bases from J, with 11 bases between. This CDR3 is CASSPGLVYTF. CDR3 DNA sequence: TGTGCCAGCAGCCCCGGGCTTGTCTACACCTTC.

V gene TRBV7-3 combines with J gene TRBJ1-1; possible D gene TRBD1, 5 bases. CDR1 is SGHTA, CDR2 FQGTGA, per germline. There are 15 residues in the CDR3. V lost 4 bases and J lost 1, with 13 bases in between. The CDR3, as DNA: TGTGCCAGCAGCTATAGGGGTGGCTCGAACACTGAAGCTTTCTTT. Its translation is CASSYRGGSNTEAFF.

The chain uses TRBV6-6 and TRBJ2-1; the match to TRBD2 covers 12 bases. J was trimmed by 1 base and V by 8 bases; bases with no gene match: 6. Looked up from germline, CDR1 is MNHNY and CDR2 is SVGAGI (reference sequence). This CDR3 contains 16 residues. CDR3 sequence: CASGSSGGVSYNEQFF. CDR3 bases: TGTGCCAGCGGATCTAGCGGGGGGGTATCCTACAATGAGCAGTTCTTC.

Regarding this clonotype: The junction does not match germline at one end; this may be a read error. This CDR3 reads CASIGDPAHEQYF. CDR3 nucleotides: TGTGCCAGCATCGGGGACCCCGCGCACGAGCAATACTTC. The J gene is TRBJ2-7, the V gene TRBV7-3; either TRBD1 or TRBD2 may fit D (5 bases each). From germline, CDR1 is SGHTA and CDR2 FQGTGA. There are 13 residues in the CDR3. Variable domain in full (rest from reference TRBV7-3 and TRBJ2-7): GAGVSQTPSNKVTEKGKYVELRCDPISGHTALYWYRQSLGQGPEFLIYFQGTGAADDSGLPNDRFFAVRPEGSVSTLKIQRTERGDSAVYLCASIGDPAHEQYFGPGTRLTVT.

This clonotype was detected a few times. The chain combines TRBV7-8 with TRBJ2-3; D is perhaps TRBD2 (6 bases). The germline gives CDR1 SGHVS, CDR2 FQNEAQ. Trimming took off 0 bases at V and 4 bases at J, with 32 bases between the two ends. The CDR3 loop spans 22 amino acids. CDR3 loop: CASSLAGGGEWEPLSLPDTQYF. CDR3 bases: TGTGCCAGCAGCTTAGCGGGGGGTGGAGAGTGGGAACCCCTAAGTCTGCCAGATACGCAGTATTTT.

The count of this clonotype is one. The CDR3 loop reads CASSLSRHSYNEQFF. The CDR3 DNA reads TGTGCCAGCAGCTTATCACGACATTCCTACAATGAGCAGTTCTTC. This rearrangement joins TRBV7-3 to TRBJ2-1; D not resolved. The CDR3 runs 15 residues. Trimming removed 2 bases from V and 1 base from J, with 9 bases in between. Per the germline V gene, CDR1 is SGHTA and CDR2 is FQGTGA.

This chain connects TRBV27 to TRBJ2-1, with 8 nucleotides matching TRBD2. The CDR3 runs to 15 residues. V lost 3 bases to trimming and J lost 5 bases; unmatched junction nucleotides: 6. The V gene's germline CDR1 is MNHEY and CDR2 SMNVEV (reference sequence). This CDR3 reads CASSFELAANNEQFF. The CDR3, as DNA: TGTGCCAGCAGTTTTGAACTAGCGGCCAACAATGAGCAGTTCTTC.

This clonotype was counted a few times. The chain links TRBV6-1 to TRBJ1-4; D is perhaps TRBD1 (6 bases). Germline loops: CDR1 MNHNS, CDR2 SASEGT. CDR3 length: 15 amino acids. V lost 5 bases, J lost 6 bases, and 16 bases lay in between. CDR3 DNA: TGTGCCAGCAGTCCTTACAGGGCCGCGGATGAAAAACTGTTTTTT. Residues: CASSPYRAADEKLFF.

The rearrangement uses TRBV12-5 and TRBJ1-6; D unresolved. The CDR3 has 13 residues. From germline, CDR1 is LGHNT and CDR2 FRNRAP. Trimming shortened V by 0 bases and J by 9 bases, and 6 bases separated the two germline ends. Here the CDR3 reads CASGLVDGSPLHF. The CDR3 nucleotides read TGTGCTAGTGGTTTGGTAGACGGTTCACCCCTCCACTTT.

The chain has TRBV7-8 and TRBJ2-6, with a weak D call TRBD1 (5 bases). The V gene lost 3 bases and the J gene lost 8 bases, with 17 bases spanning the gap. Per germline, CDR1 SGHVS and CDR2 FQNEAQ. CDR3 length: 16 amino acids. Here the CDR3 reads CASSLAGSASPNVLTF. CDR3 in DNA: TGTGCCAGCAGCTTGGCAGGGTCAGCTTCGCCCAACGTCCTGACTTTC. Full variable domain (remainder filled in from reference TRBV7-8 and TRBJ2-6): GAGVSQSPRYKVAKRGQDVALRCDPISGHVSLFWYQQALGQGPEFLTYFQNEAQLDKSGLPSDRFFAERPEGSVSTLKIQRTQQEDSAVYLCASSLAGSASPNVLTFGAGSRLTVL.